Shown below are 11 T cell receptor beta chains from a single sample sequenced in a study of blood T cells in healthy people across ages. A second PCR, run for about 6 to 11 cycles, used a sample-barcoded 5' primer plus a J-beta primer mix. MiXCR was run by TCRdb on the 5' RACE reads, yielding one entry per CDR3 protein. The sample lists some 1,800,000 distinct CDR3 sequences, roughly two fifths occurring once. Sample: blood. These receptors were obtained from a human donor in good health.

This clonotype came up many times. The chain uses TRBV29-1 and TRBJ2-1; 8 nucleotides align to TRBD2. The CDR3 contains 20 residues. V lost 5 bases, J lost 0 bases, and 21 bases stayed unmatched. Germline V gene data show CDR1 as SQVTM and CDR2 as ANQGSEA. The CDR3 protein is CSVSGLGLAGPSSSYNEQFF. Written as DNA, the CDR3 is TGCAGCGTTTCGGGTCTGGGGCTAGCGGGCCCGTCGAGCTCCTACAATGAGCAGTTCTTC.

This clonotype was counted between two and nine times. The rearrangement uses TRBV4-2 and TRBJ1-2; D may be TRBD1 (6 bases). The length of the CDR3 is 14 residues. The V end lost 3 bases, the J end lost 3 bases, and 11 bases lay between the germline ends. Germline V gene sequence: CDR1 LGHNA, CDR2 YNFKEQ. CDR3 sequence: CASSHGTPDYGYTF. CDR3 coding DNA: TGTGCCAGCAGCCACGGGACACCGGACTATGGCTACACCTTC.

The gene calls are TRBV20-1 and TRBJ1-5; 8 bases map to TRBD1. Germline CDR1 is DFQATT and CDR2 is SNEGSKA (reference sequence). The V and J ends lost 1 base and 4 bases, in that order; junction bases with no gene match: 6. The CDR3 loop spans 15 amino acids. CDR3 in DNA: TGCAGTGCTAGAGGAGGCAGGGGGCAGAATCAGCCCCAGCATTTT. Translated: CSARGGRGQNQPQHF.

The chain carries TRBV12-3 or TRBV12-4 and TRBJ1-4; a weak D match, TRBD1 (6 bases). The V end was cut by 3 bases, the J end by 0 bases, with 11 bases between. The CDR3 runs 16 residues. DNA for the CDR3: TGTGCCAGCAGTTTCGGACAGTCTGCAACTAATGAAAAACTGTTTTTT. It codes for CASSFGQSATNEKLFF.

The CDR3 sequence is CASSSRDGQGAWETQYF. CDR3 sequence (DNA): TGTGCCAGCAGCTCCCGGGACGGACAGGGGGCGTGGGAGACCCAGTACTTC. V and J are TRBV11-2 and TRBJ2-5; 11 positions agree with TRBD1. The length of the CDR3 is 17 residues. The V gene's germline CDR1 is SGHAT and CDR2 FQNNGV. V was clipped by 4 bases and J by 5 bases; unmatched bases: 12.

The rearrangement joins TRBV3-1 to TRBJ1-6; no definite D call. CDR1 is LGHDT and CDR2 is YNNKEL in the germline V gene (reference sequence). The CDR3 length is 12 residues. Deletions cut 0 bases from V and 8 bases from J, with 2 bases between. The CDR3 coding sequence is TGTGCCAGCAGCCAAGAGGATTCACCCCTCCACTTT. Amino acids: CASSQEDSPLHF.

This chain uses TRBV6-1 with TRBJ2-3, with TRBD2 identical over 14 bases. V was pared by 4 bases and J by 4 bases, with 7 bases of the junction left unmatched. The CDR3 contains 17 residues. The germline V gene encodes CDR1 MNHNS and CDR2 SASEGT. The CDR3 loop is CASSGRTSGGKADTQYF. CDR3 bases: TGTGCCAGCAGTGGACGGACTAGCGGGGGGAAGGCAGATACGCAGTATTTT.

The rearrangement uses TRBV28 and TRBJ2-7; 12 nucleotides align to TRBD1. The CDR3 extends over 18 amino acids. Germline V gene lookup returns CDR1 MDHEN and CDR2 SYDVKM. The V and J ends lost 5 bases and 2 bases, in that order; junction bases with no gene match: 13. The CDR3 region is CASSPGTGGPHPAYEQYF. The CDR3 coding sequence is TGTGCCAGCAGTCCCGGGACAGGGGGCCCCCACCCAGCCTACGAGCAGTACTTC.

The chain recombines TRBV5-6 with TRBJ2-3, with D uncertain. The CDR3 covers 15 residues. V was clipped by 2 bases and J by 1 base, with 11 bases between them. Germline V CDR1 and CDR2: SGHDT, YYEEEE. CDR3 region: CASSFSSSRTDTQYF. CDR3 in DNA: TGTGCCAGCAGCTTCAGTTCTTCCCGCACAGATACGCAGTATTTT.

The rearrangement links TRBV5-1 to TRBJ2-1; D remains unclear. Germline V CDR1 and CDR2: SGHRS, YFSETQ. V lost 8 bases and J lost 3, with 24 bases in between. This CDR3 spans 17 amino acids. Written as DNA, the CDR3 is TGCGCCAGTAGCCTACCCTCCGGCCTGGGGAACTACAATGAGCAGTTCTTC. Amino acid sequence: CASSLPSGLGNYNEQFF.

The chain carries TRBV24-1 and TRBJ2-7; maybe TRBD2 (5 bases). Germline assignment: CDR1 KGHDR and CDR2 SFDVKD. The CDR3 totals 11 residues. V was trimmed by 8 bases and J by 9 bases, leaving 13 bases between them. The CDR3 DNA follows: TGTGCCACCACAGAGGGCGTGCGGCAGTACTTC. Amino acid sequence: CATTEGVRQYF.